This T cell receptor (beta chain) is from a study of regulatory T cells in long-lasting Graves disease. This clonotype showed up many times. Its antigen is still unknown. The study, taken as a whole, reports: Patients with persistent disease shared 2,741 public clonotypes, outpacing the roughly 970 shared by new patients.

Arm-PCR with iRepertoire HTBI primers amplified the CDR3 regions for these TCR beta libraries. TCRdb called the multiplex PCR reads again in MiXCR, with one record for every CDR3 protein. The data show fewer than 400,000 distinct CDR3 sequences, roughly a fifth seen once. Per the germline V gene, CDR1 is MNHNS and CDR2 is SASEGT. Trimming shortened V by 11 bases and J by 1 base, and 18 bases separated the two germline ends. This CDR3 contains 14 residues. Time point defined: persistent/refractory GD, antithyroid drugs over 5 years with positive TRAb. Extracted PBMC RNA gave rise to the TCR library. The sample here was peripheral blood mononuclear cells (PBMCs), taken when the disease was refractory, from a patient treated with antithyroid drugs. The clonotype comes from a female donor with Graves disease. V gene TRBV6-1 combines with J gene TRBJ2-7; a weak D match, TRBD2 (7 bases). The CDR3 protein is CAVQEGGASYEQYF. The CDR3 bases are TGTGCCGTACAAGAAGGGGGGGCTTCCTACGAGCAGTACTTC.